This T cell receptor (beta chain) was sequenced for a study of radiation and T cells in renal cell carcinoma. On the study more broadly: Nephrectomy followed 15 Gy stereotactic body radiation by 4 weeks.

Per germline, CDR1 SGDLS and CDR2 YYNGEE. J lost 8 bases, V lost 3 bases, and 7 bases had no gene match. This CDR3 spans 14 amino acids. TCRdb keeps only in-frame clones here, not all; method: immunoSEQ multiplex PCR. The table includes roughly 120,000 clones, 75% to 90% detected once. Documented time point: blood 2 weeks post-SBRT. The treatment is: 15 Gy SBRT to primary tumor, nephrectomy 4 weeks later. After SBRT, blood was collected at 2 and 4 weeks, plus baseline. The patient's renal cell carcinoma had clear cell pathology. Here the sequenced sample was blood, taken from a patient whose treatment included radiotherapy and nephrectomy. The chain carries TRBV9 and TRBJ1-3, with TRBD1 matching over 8 bases. This clonotype was obtained from an older woman with renal cell carcinoma. CDR3 sequence (DNA): TGTGCCAGCAGCGCGACAGGGGTCGGGGACACCATATATTTT. Residues: CASSATGVGDTIYF.